The clone carrying this T cell receptor beta chain was seen only a few times. The antigen is not known. Time point meaning: newly diagnosed GD, antithyroid drugs for less than 3 months. The TCR library was made from RNA that had been extracted from PBMCs in TRIzol. Building of the TCR beta libraries involved iRepertoire HTBI primers and Arm-PCR of CDR3 regions. Each CDR3 protein gets one entry after TCRdb re-called the multiplex PCR reads with MiXCR. Of about 560,000 distinct CDR3 sequences in the sample, 15% to 20% are singletons; the top ten hold more than 10%. This sample is drawn from a study of regulatory T cells in long-lasting Graves disease. Study information: For under 3 months, newly diagnosed Graves' patients had been taking antithyroid drugs.

Regarding the study as a whole: Patients whose Graves' disease persisted exhibited lower TCR diversity than those newly diagnosed. Peripheral blood alone, not thyroid tissue, underwent study.

V shed 1 base and J shed 9 bases, with 25 bases lying between them. The CDR3 is made up of 17 amino acids. Germline CDR1 is DFQATT and CDR2 is SNEGSKA (reference sequence). This same sample was also part of a study on T cells in Graves' hyperthyroidism and ophthalmopathy.

The chain couples TRBV20-1 to TRBJ1-5; D may be TRBD1 (5 bases). The material sequenced was peripheral blood mononuclear cells (PBMCs), taken at new diagnosis, from a patient treated with antithyroid drugs. The source is a man aged 18 to 30 with Graves disease. The chain's CDR3 is CSARGKPGTGDWRPQHF. In DNA, the CDR3 is TGCAGTGCTAGAGGCAAGCCCGGGACGGGGGACTGGAGGCCCCAGCATTTT.